This section outlines one T cell receptor beta chain sequence together with its context. Antigen specificity is unknown. The source of the sample is a study of shared clonotypes between healthy human individuals. Turning to the study itself: Three plates were used per donor for CD4 naive, three for CD4 memory, two for CD8 naive and one for CD8 memory. Study-wide findings and caveats: Several donors held about 5% of naive CD4 clonotypes in common.

The CDR3 spans 12 residues. CDR1 and CDR2 from the germline V gene are SEHNR and FQNEAQ (reference sequence). V lost 5 bases to trimming and J lost 5 bases, with 8 bases between them. Several immunoSEQ 96-well plates shared each subset's DNA, each plate a replicate. TCRdb keeps only in-frame clones here, not all; method: immunoSEQ multiplex PCR. Counted here are 2.3 million or so clones, 80% to 95% occurring once; the ten biggest clones make up about 0.39%. The specimen was naive CD4+ T cells from PBMCs. Subset noted: CD45RA+ positively selected. This TCR was recovered from a man aged 18-30 years in good health. Some clones in this sample may be carry-over from other donors' samples. This chain uses TRBV7-9 with TRBJ2-3; no reliable D call. The CDR3 reads CASSQMGDTQYF. CDR3 DNA sequence: TGTGCCAGCAGCCAAATGGGAGATACGCAGTATTTT.